What follows are 31 T cell receptor beta chains derived from one specimen sequenced in a study of human T cells and chemical hapten exposure. The time point was: patch test 3, about 24 weeks after DPC sensitization. Indicated treatment: therapeutic diphenylcyclopropenone sensitization with weekly scalp DPC. TCRdb processed the RACE reads anew with MiXCR; each CDR3 protein has one entry. The sample carries around 150,000 distinct CDR3 sequences, around a quarter recorded once. The sample was whole blood, taken in connection with sensitization to the hapten diphenylcyclopropenone (DPC). The receptors originated from a woman aged 18-30 years with alopecia areata. Some clones in this sample may be carry-over from other donors' samples.

The rearrangement uses TRBV5-1 and TRBJ2-3; D might be TRBD1 (5 bases). The CDR3 loop spans 14 amino acids. Germline lookup yields CDR1 SGHRS and CDR2 YFSETQ. V lost 2 bases and J lost 3, with 10 bases in between. The CDR3 nucleotides read TGCGCCAGCAGCTTCAGGGTTGGTACAGATACGCAGTATTTT. As protein: CASSFRVGTDTQYF.

The chain uses TRBV7-2 and TRBJ2-6; D unresolved. The CDR3 is made up of 16 amino acids. The V end lost 1 base, the J end lost 2 bases, and 9 bases lay between the germline ends. In germline, CDR1 is SGHTA, CDR2 FQGNSA. The chain's CDR3 is CASSLESRAGANVLTF. CDR3 bases: TGTGCCAGCAGCTTAGAGTCCCGAGCTGGGGCCAACGTCCTGACTTTC.

This clonotype turned up a few times. This chain connects TRBV20-1 to TRBJ2-7; TRBD1 might be the D (8 bases). From germline, CDR1 is DFQATT and CDR2 SNEGSKA (reference sequence). V shed 6 bases and J shed 4 bases, with 19 bases lying between them. The CDR3 loop spans 14 amino acids. The CDR3 region is CSALQGGVLYEQYF. CDR3 nucleotide sequence: TGCAGTGCGTTACAGGGGGGGGTCCTGTACGAGCAGTACTTC.

This clonotype was counted a few times. The gene calls are TRBV10-3 and TRBJ2-2, with 10 bases lining up with TRBD1. The junction had 5 bases not matched to a gene; V was cut back by 3 bases and J by 4 bases. The CDR3 has 16 amino acids. The germline V gene encodes CDR1 ENHRY and CDR2 SYGVKD. CDR3 bases: TGTGCCATCAGTGACCCCGGGACAGGGGTCACCGGGGAGCTGTTTTTT. Residues: CAISDPGTGVTGELFF.

For the CDR3, the DNA is TGCGCCAGCAGCCAAGTCGGGAACCAAGGATCGGACACTGAAGCTTTCTTT. Its protein is CASSQVGNQGSDTEAFF. V is TRBV4-1 and J is TRBJ1-1; D unresolved. The CDR3 has 17 residues. The germline CDR1 and CDR2 sequences are MGHRA and YSYEKL. V shed 1 base and J shed 3 bases, with 18 bases lying between them.

This clonotype turned up a few times. The rearrangement uses TRBV18 and TRBJ2-6; 9 bases match TRBD1. The CDR3 totals 16 residues. V trimming: 6 bases; J trimming: 4 bases; junction bases outside the gene matches: 7. Germline V gene sequence: CDR1 KGHSH, CDR2 LQKENI. CDR3 loop: CASSPGQGTGANVLTF. As DNA, the CDR3 is TGTGCCAGCTCGCCGGGACAGGGCACCGGGGCCAACGTCCTGACTTTC.

The chain is built from TRBV3-1 and TRBJ2-5; D gene uncertain. The CDR3 consists of 13 residues. The ends were cut back, 0 bases at V and 4 bases at J, with 6 bases in the middle. Germline V lookup: CDR1 LGHDT, CDR2 YNNKEL (reference sequence). CDR3 coding DNA: TGTGCCAGCAGCCAAGATCGGCTAGAGACCCAGTACTTC. This gives the protein CASSQDRLETQYF.

This clonotype showed up just a few times. The V call is TRBV5-1, the J call TRBJ2-1, with D perhaps matching TRBD2 (5 bases). V lost 6 bases to trimming and J lost 3 bases, with 16 bases between them. The CDR3 runs 15 residues. From germline, CDR1 is SGHRS and CDR2 YFSETQ. The CDR3 reads CASNPMGRYYNEQFF. CDR3 bases: TGCGCCAGCAACCCGATGGGGAGATACTACAATGAGCAGTTCTTC.

The chain carries TRBV29-1 and TRBJ2-7, with D possibly being TRBD2 (5 bases). Trimming pared 4 bases from V and 3 bases from J, leaving 13 bases between. The CDR3 totals 13 residues. The germline CDR1 and CDR2 sequences are SQVTM and ANQGSEA. CDR3 residues: CSVAPAVHYEQYF. As DNA, the CDR3 is TGCAGCGTTGCCCCAGCGGTACACTACGAGCAGTACTTC.

This chain uses TRBV4-1 with TRBJ1-4, with a weak D call TRBD1 (6 bases). The V and J ends lost 4 bases and 5 bases respectively, with 17 bases between them. Germline V gene data show CDR1 as MGHRA and CDR2 as YSYEKL. This CDR3 contains 16 residues. Here the CDR3 reads CASSRTRTAINEKLFF. The CDR3 region has the DNA TGCGCCAGCAGCCGGACTAGGACAGCCATAAATGAAAAACTGTTTTTT.

The chain employs TRBV9 and TRBJ2-1; 9 positions match TRBD2. From germline, CDR1 is SGDLS and CDR2 YYNGEE. The J segment lost 2 bases and the V segment lost 3 bases, leaving 6 bases of the junction unmatched. The CDR3 spans 16 residues. CDR3 in amino acids: CASSAKSGGTYNEQFF. The CDR3 nucleotides read TGTGCCAGCAGCGCGAAGAGCGGGGGGACCTACAATGAGCAGTTCTTC.

This clonotype was counted only a few times. V gene TRBV10-2 combines with J gene TRBJ1-1, with D possibly being TRBD1 (6 bases). The V gene's germline CDR1 is WSHSY and CDR2 SAAADI. The CDR3 length is 12 residues. Trimming cost V 4 bases and J 10 bases, with 13 bases left between them. This chain's CDR3 is CASSGGGRGAFF. The CDR3 DNA reads as TGCGCCAGCAGTGGTGGGGGCCGAGGAGCTTTCTTT.

This clonotype was detected only once. This rearrangement joins TRBV7-3 to TRBJ2-1, with 7 positions matching TRBD2. Per the germline V gene, CDR1 is SGHTA and CDR2 is FQGTGA. V was clipped by 5 bases and J by 12 bases; unmatched bases: 22. The CDR3 totals 17 residues. The CDR3 protein is CASSHRAGTGGGVGQFF. For the CDR3, the DNA is TGTGCCAGCAGCCACCGCGCCGGGACCGGGGGAGGGGTAGGGCAGTTCTTC. The full variable domain, its missing parts supplied by reference TRBV7-3 and TRBJ2-1, is GAGVSQTPSNKVTEKGKYVELRCDPISGHTALYWYRQSLGQGPEFLIYFQGTGAADDSGLPNDRFFAVRPEGSVSTLKIQRTERGDSAVYLCASSHRAGTGGGVGQFFGPGTRLTVL.

The chain uses TRBV5-1 and TRBJ1-1; D is undetermined. The length of the CDR3 is 15 residues. With 0 bases removed from V and 5 bases from J, the gap between germline ends came to 14 bases. CDR1 and CDR2 (germline): SGHRS, YFSETQ. Here the CDR3 reads CASSLEARPFTEAFF. The DNA of the CDR3 is TGCGCCAGCAGCTTGGAGGCCAGGCCGTTTACTGAAGCTTTCTTT.

The chain joins TRBV13 to TRBJ2-5; D unresolved. Trimming left V 11 bases short and J 4 bases short, with 5 bases between. Germline CDR1 and CDR2: PRHDT and FYEKMQ (reference sequence). This CDR3 has 9 residues. The DNA for the CDR3 is TGTGCCGGCATAGAGACCCAGTACTTC. Its translation is CAGIETQYF.

The chain employs TRBV5-6 and TRBJ1-6; D remains unclear. The germline gives CDR1 SGHDT, CDR2 YYEEEE. The CDR3 contains 16 residues. Trimming took 4 bases from V and 0 from J, leaving 11 bases between them. The CDR3 region is CASSRDRSSYNSPLHF. In DNA, the CDR3 is TGTGCCAGCAGCCGAGACCGGAGCTCCTATAATTCACCCCTCCACTTT.

The gene calls are TRBV5-1 and TRBJ1-4; D gene uncertain. CDR1 and CDR2 from the germline V gene are SGHRS and YFSETQ. This CDR3 is 12 amino acids long. V lost 0 bases, J lost 7 bases, and 4 bases lay in between. The CDR3 loop reads CASSLGGEKLFF. CDR3 coding DNA: TGCGCCAGCAGCTTGGGAGGTGAAAAACTGTTTTTT.

The V gene is TRBV20-1, the J gene TRBJ1-4; D is unresolved. The CDR3 covers 14 residues. Germline V gene lookup returns CDR1 DFQATT and CDR2 SNEGSKA (reference sequence). Trimming took off 0 bases at V and 8 bases at J, with 13 bases between the two ends. CDR3 region: CSARDLSGYEKLFF. The CDR3 coding sequence is TGCAGTGCTAGAGATCTCAGCGGGTACGAAAAACTGTTTTTT.

This clonotype has just a few counts. The V gene is TRBV6-4, the J gene TRBJ2-1; possibly TRBD2 for D (6 bases). This CDR3 has 15 residues. From germline, CDR1 is MRHNA and CDR2 SNTAGT. Deletions cut 8 bases from V and 5 bases from J, with 19 bases between. For the CDR3, the DNA is TGTGCCAGCGGAGGGAGGCGGGGTGTCCACAATGAGCAGTTCTTC. The encoded protein is CASGGRRGVHNEQFF.

This clonotype turned up a few times. This chain joins TRBV5-4 and TRBJ2-2; no definite D call. In germline, CDR1 is SGHNT, CDR2 YYREEE (reference sequence). The CDR3 covers 15 residues. Trimming took 4 bases from V and 2 from J, leaving 12 bases between them. The CDR3 DNA is TGTGCCAGCAGCCCCGGCCGACATAACACCGGGGAGCTGTTTTTT. The encoded protein is CASSPGRHNTGELFF.

The chain is built from TRBV5-1 and TRBJ2-1; D may be TRBD1 or TRBD2 (5 bases each). CDR1 and CDR2 (germline): SGHRS, YFSETQ. The CDR3 consists of 16 residues. Trimming took off 0 bases at V and 4 bases at J, with 14 bases between the two ends. This chain's CDR3 is CASSLGAGSVYNEQFF. The DNA for the CDR3 is TGCGCCAGCAGCTTGGGGGCAGGGAGTGTGTACAATGAGCAGTTCTTC.

The V and J genes are TRBV7-2 and TRBJ1-3; TRBD1 matches at 10 bases. J was trimmed by 6 bases and V by 1 base; bases with no gene match: 3. The length of the CDR3 is 15 residues. Germline CDR1 is SGHTA and CDR2 is FQGNSA. CDR3 in amino acids: CASSLVGQGSNTIYF. CDR3 sequence (DNA): TGTGCCAGCAGCTTAGTGGGACAGGGGTCAAACACCATATATTTT.

A few counts support this clonotype. The chain has TRBV27 and TRBJ1-5, with D perhaps matching TRBD1 (5 bases). V lost 6 bases to trimming and J lost 3 bases, with 12 bases between them. Per the germline V gene, CDR1 is MNHEY and CDR2 is SMNVEV (reference sequence). The CDR3 is 14 residues long. This CDR3 is CASSTTGTNQPQHF. For the CDR3, the DNA is TGTGCCAGCAGCACGACCGGGACCAATCAGCCCCAGCATTTT.

The chain combines TRBV27 with TRBJ2-1, with 8 nucleotides matching TRBD1. CDR1 is MNHEY and CDR2 is SMNVEV in the germline V gene (reference sequence). There are 14 residues in the CDR3. The trim removed 11 bases at V and 10 bases at J, leaving 16 bases unmatched. The CDR3 sequence: CAAWRTGRSSEQFF. CDR3 sequence (DNA): TGTGCCGCCTGGAGGACAGGGCGATCTTCGGAGCAGTTCTTC.

The V gene is TRBV4-3, the J gene TRBJ1-5, with D perhaps matching TRBD1 (5 bases). The CDR3 spans 15 residues. Between the trimmed V and J ends, which lost 0 bases and 6 bases, there was a span of 12 bases. Per germline, CDR1 LGHNA and CDR2 YSLEER. The CDR3 region is CASSQDFAGTQPQHF. CDR3 nucleotide sequence: TGCGCCAGCAGCCAAGATTTCGCAGGGACTCAGCCCCAGCATTTT.

This clonotype came up a few times. The chain joins TRBV4-1 to TRBJ2-2, with 9 bases fitting TRBD2. Germline V gives CDR1 MGHRA, CDR2 YSYEKL. J lost 4 bases, V lost 0 bases, and 6 bases had no gene match. The CDR3 covers 17 residues. This CDR3 is CASSQDPLSGSTGELFF. The CDR3 DNA reads as TGCGCCAGCAGCCAAGATCCGCTTAGCGGGAGCACCGGGGAGCTGTTTTTT.

The chain has TRBV2 and TRBJ2-1, with 9 bases aligning to TRBD2. V trimming: 3 bases; J trimming: 7 bases; junction bases outside the gene matches: 4. This CDR3 is built from 14 residues. From germline, CDR1 is SNHLY and CDR2 FYNNEI. The CDR3 DNA reads TGTGCCAGCAGTGAGAATCTAGCGGGAAATGAGCAGTTCTTC. Encoded protein: CASSENLAGNEQFF.

V usage is TRBV6-6 and J usage is TRBJ1-1; D might be TRBD1 (5 bases). Germline V gene sequence: CDR1 MNHNY, CDR2 SVGAGI (reference sequence). The CDR3 is 15 amino acids. The germline V and J ends were trimmed by 2 bases and 1 base, with 11 bases remaining between them. The CDR3 protein is CASSYTRQTNTEAFF. The DNA for the CDR3 is TGTGCCAGCAGTTACACGAGACAGACGAACACTGAAGCTTTCTTT.

The CDR3 DNA sequence: TGTGCCAGCAGTTCCGACAGAACGAAAGCTTTCTTT. It encodes CASSSDRTKAFF. The genes are TRBV6-2 or TRBV6-3 and TRBJ1-1; TRBD1 is a possible D gene (5 bases). The CDR3 covers 12 residues. CDR1 is MNHEY and CDR2 is SVGEGT in the germline V gene. Trimming cost V 4 bases and J 9 bases, with 12 bases left between them.

V and J are TRBV29-1 and TRBJ2-7; D is uncertain. Per germline, CDR1 SQVTM and CDR2 ANQGSEA. This CDR3 is built from 11 residues. V was pared by 2 bases and J by 4 bases, with 6 bases between. The CDR3 DNA reads as TGCAGCGTTGAATTCCAATACGAGCAGTACTTC. It encodes CSVEFQYEQYF.

The CDR3: CASSLNRVMRGNTIYF. CDR3 coding DNA: TGTGCCAGCAGCCTCAACAGGGTCATGAGAGGAAACACCATATATTTT. This chain joins TRBV7-8 and TRBJ1-3; D is perhaps TRBD1 (6 bases). Trimming stripped 5 bases from V and 4 bases from J, with 18 bases between. This CDR3 contains 16 residues. Germline values: CDR1 SGHVS, CDR2 FQNEAQ.